The present T cell receptor (beta chain) was sequenced within a study of T cell responses to AZD1222 COVID-19 vaccine. The data were produced by immunoSEQ multiplex PCR, yet TCRdb's version contains in-frame clones alone and is incomplete. The table has approximately 110,000 clones, 70% to 90% seen once. The germline CDR1 and CDR2 sequences are SGDLS and YYNGEE. Trimming took 4 bases from V and 4 from J; bases not matched to a gene: 13. The CDR3 covers 16 residues. This sequence originates from an adult in good health. The chain employs TRBV9 and TRBJ2-5; 7 bases match TRBD2. This material consisted of peripheral blood, taken on day 0 of MenACWY control vaccination. The CDR3 nucleotides read TGTGCCAGCAGCCCTGTGGGGTCGGGGGGAGGAGAGACCCAGTACTTC. Translating it yields CASSPVGSGGGETQYF.